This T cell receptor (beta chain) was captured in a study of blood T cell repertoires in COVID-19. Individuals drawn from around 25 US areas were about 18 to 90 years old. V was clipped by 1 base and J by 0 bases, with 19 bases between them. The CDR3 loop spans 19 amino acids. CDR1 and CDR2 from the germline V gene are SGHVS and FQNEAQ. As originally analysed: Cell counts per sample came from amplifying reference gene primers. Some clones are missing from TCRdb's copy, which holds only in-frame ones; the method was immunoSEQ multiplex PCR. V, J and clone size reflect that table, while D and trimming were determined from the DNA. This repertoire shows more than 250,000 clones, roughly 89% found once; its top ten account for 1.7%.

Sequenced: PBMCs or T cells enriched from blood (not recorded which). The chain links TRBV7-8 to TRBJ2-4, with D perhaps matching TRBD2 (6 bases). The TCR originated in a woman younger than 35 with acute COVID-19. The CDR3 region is CASSLVSPLEGLAKNIQYF. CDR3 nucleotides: TGTGCCAGCAGCTTAGTATCCCCCTTGGAGGGCTTAGCCAAAAACATTCAGTACTTC.